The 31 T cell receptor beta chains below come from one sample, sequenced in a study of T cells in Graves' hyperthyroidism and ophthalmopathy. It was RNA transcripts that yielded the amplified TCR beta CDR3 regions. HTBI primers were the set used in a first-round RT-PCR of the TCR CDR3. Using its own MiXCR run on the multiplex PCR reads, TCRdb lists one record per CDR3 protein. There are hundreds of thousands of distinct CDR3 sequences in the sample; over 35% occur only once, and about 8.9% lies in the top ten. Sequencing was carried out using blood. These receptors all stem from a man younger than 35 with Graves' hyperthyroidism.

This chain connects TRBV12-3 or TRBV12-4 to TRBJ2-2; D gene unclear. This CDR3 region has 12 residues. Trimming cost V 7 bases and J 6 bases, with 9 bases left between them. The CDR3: CASKGMAGELFF. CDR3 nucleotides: TGTGCCAGCAAGGGAATGGCCGGGGAGCTGTTTTTT.

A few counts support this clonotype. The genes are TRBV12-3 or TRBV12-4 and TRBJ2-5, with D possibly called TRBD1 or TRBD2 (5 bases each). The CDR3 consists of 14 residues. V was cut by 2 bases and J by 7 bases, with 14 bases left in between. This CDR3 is CASSLSGTPGTQYF. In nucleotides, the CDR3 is TGTGCCAGCAGTTTATCAGGGACCCCGGGGACCCAGTACTTC.

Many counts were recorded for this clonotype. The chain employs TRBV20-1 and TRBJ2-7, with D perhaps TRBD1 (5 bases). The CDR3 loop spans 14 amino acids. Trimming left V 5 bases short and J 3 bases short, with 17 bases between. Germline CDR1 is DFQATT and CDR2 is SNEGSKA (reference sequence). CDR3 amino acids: CSAWAPGLYYEQYF. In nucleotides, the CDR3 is TGCAGTGCTTGGGCCCCAGGGCTATACTACGAGCAGTACTTC.

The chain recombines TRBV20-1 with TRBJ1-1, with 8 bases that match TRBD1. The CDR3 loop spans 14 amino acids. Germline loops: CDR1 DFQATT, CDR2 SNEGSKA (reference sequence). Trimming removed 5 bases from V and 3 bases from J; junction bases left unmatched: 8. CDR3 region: CSALPGTGHTEAFF. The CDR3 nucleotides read TGCAGTGCTCTACCTGGGACAGGTCACACTGAAGCTTTCTTT.

This CDR3 is CASATGRAEAFF. The CDR3 nucleotides are TGTGCCAGTGCAACAGGGAGGGCTGAAGCTTTCTTT. This chain joins TRBV19 and TRBJ1-1, with D maybe TRBD1 (6 bases). The CDR3 runs 12 residues. Germline V gene sequence: CDR1 LNHDA, CDR2 SQIVND (reference sequence). V was cut by 8 bases and J by 6 bases, with 13 bases left in between.

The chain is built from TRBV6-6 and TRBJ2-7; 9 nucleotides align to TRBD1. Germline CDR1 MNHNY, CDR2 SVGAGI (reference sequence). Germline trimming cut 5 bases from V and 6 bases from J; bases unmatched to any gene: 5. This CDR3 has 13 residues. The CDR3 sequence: CASSTPTGGEQYF. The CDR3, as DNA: TGTGCCAGCAGTACCCCGACAGGGGGCGAGCAGTACTTC.

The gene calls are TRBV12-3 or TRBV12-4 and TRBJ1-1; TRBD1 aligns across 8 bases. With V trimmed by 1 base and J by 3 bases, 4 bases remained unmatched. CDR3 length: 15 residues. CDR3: CASSLGTGTYTEAFF. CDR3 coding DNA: TGTGCCAGCAGTTTAGGGACAGGGACCTACACTGAAGCTTTCTTT.

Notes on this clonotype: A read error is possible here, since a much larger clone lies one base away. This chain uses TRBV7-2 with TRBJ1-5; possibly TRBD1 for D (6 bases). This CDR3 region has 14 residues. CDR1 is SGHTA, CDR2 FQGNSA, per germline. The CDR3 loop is CSSSPQGINQPQHF. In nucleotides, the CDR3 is TGTTCCAGCAGCCCCCAGGGGATCAATCAGCCCCAGCATTTT.

CDR3 nucleotides: TGTGCCACCAGCAGATCAGGGGTCTACGAGCAGTACTTC. Protein product: CATSRSGVYEQYF. The V call is TRBV15, the J call TRBJ2-7; D might be TRBD1 (6 bases). The CDR3 has 13 amino acids. CDR1 is LNHNV and CDR2 is YYDKDF in the germline V gene (reference sequence). Trimming shortened V by 2 bases and J by 3 bases, and 8 bases separated the two germline ends.

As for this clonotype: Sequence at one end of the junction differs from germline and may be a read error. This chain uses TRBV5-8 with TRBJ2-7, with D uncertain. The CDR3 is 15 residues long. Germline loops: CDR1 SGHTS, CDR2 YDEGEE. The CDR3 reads CASSHDWQSSYEQYF. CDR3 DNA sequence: TGCGCCAGCAGCCATGATTGGCAGAGCTCCTACGAGCAGTACTTC.

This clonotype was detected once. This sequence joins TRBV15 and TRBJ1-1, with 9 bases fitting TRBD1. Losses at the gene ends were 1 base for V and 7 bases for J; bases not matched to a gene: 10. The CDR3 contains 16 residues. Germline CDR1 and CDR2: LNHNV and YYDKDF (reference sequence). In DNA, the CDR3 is TGTGCCACCAGCAGAGGGGACAGGGATCACGGGGATGAAGCTTTCTTT. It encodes CATSRGDRDHGDEAFF.

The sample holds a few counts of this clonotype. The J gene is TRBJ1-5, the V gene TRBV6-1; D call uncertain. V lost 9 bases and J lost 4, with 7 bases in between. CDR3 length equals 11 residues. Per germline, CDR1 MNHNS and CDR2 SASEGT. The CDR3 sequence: CARTINQPQHF. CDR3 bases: TGTGCCAGAACGATTAATCAGCCCCAGCATTTT.

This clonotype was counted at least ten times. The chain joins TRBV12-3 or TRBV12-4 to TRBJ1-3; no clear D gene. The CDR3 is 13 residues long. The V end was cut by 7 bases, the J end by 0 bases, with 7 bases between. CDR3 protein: CASISSSGNTIYF. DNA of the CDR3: TGTGCCAGCATCTCAAGCTCTGGAAACACCATATATTTT.

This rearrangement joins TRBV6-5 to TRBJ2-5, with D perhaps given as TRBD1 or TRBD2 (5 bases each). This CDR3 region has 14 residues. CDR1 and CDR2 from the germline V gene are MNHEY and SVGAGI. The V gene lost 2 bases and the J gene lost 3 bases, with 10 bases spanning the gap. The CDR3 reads CASSYTGGEETQYF. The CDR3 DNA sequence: TGTGCCAGCAGTTACACTGGGGGAGAAGAGACCCAGTACTTC.

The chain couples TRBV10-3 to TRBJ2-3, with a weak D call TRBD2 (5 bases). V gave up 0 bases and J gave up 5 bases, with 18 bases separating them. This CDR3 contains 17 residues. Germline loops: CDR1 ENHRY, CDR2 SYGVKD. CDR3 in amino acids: CAISESDEGDDRDTQYF. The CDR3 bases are TGTGCCATCAGTGAGTCAGATGAGGGAGACGATAGAGATACGCAGTATTTT.

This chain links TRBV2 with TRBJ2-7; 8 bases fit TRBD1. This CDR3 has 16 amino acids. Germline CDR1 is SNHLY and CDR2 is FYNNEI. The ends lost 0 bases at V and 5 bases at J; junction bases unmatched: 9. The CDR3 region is CASSEAGGGQGDEQYF. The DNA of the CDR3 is TGTGCCAGCAGTGAAGCGGGGGGCGGACAGGGTGACGAGCAGTACTTC.

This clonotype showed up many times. The CDR3 sequence: CASRGTGSSGNTIYF. DNA of the CDR3: TGTGCCAGCAGGGGGACAGGTAGCTCTGGAAACACCATATATTTT. V and J are TRBV25-1 and TRBJ1-3; 8 bases are shared with TRBD1. This CDR3 is built from 15 residues. V lost 6 bases and J lost 0; bases outside the gene matches: 4. The germline gives CDR1 MGHDK, CDR2 SYGVNS.

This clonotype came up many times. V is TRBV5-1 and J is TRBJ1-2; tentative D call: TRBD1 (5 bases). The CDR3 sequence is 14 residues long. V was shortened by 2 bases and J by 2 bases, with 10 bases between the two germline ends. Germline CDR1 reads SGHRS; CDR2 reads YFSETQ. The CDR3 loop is CASSFGTGNYGYTF. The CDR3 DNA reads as TGCGCCAGCAGCTTTGGGACGGGAAACTATGGCTACACCTTC.

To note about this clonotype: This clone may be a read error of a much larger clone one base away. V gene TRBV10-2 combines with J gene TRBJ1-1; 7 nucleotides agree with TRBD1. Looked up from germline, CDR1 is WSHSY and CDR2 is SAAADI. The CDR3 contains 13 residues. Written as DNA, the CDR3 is TGCGCCAGCAGGGAGACAGGGAACACTGAAGCTTCCTTT. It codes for CASRETGNTEASF.

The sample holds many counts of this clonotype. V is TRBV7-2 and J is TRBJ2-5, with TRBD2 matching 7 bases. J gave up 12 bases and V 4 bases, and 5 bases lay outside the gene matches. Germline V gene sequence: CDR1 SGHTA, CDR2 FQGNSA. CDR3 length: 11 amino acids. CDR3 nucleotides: TGTGCCAGCAGCTCCGCGGGGGTCGAGTACTTC. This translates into CASSSAGVEYF.

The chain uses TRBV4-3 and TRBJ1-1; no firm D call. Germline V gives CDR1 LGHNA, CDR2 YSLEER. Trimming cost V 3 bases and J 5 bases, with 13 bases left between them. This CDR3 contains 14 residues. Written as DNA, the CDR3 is TGCGCCAGCAGCCACATAGCCGGGGATACTGAAGCTTTCTTT. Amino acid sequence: CASSHIAGDTEAFF.

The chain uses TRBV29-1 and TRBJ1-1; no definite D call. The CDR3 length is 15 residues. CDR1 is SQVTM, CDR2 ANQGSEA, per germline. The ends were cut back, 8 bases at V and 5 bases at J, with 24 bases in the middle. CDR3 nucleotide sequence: TGCAGCTCCACCGCCCGACGGGGAGATGGGACTGAAGCTTTCTTT. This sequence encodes CSSTARRGDGTEAFF. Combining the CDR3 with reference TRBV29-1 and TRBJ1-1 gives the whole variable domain SAVISQKPSRDICQRGTSLTIQCQVDSQVTMMFWYRQQPGQSLTLIATANQGSEATYESGFVIDKFPISRPNLTFSTLTVSNMSPEDSSIYLCSSTARRGDGTEAFFGQGTRLTVV.

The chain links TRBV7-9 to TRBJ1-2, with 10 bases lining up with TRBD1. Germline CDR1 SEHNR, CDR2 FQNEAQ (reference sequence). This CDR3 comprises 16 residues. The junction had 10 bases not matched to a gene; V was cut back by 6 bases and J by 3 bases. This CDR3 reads CASSHALTGGDYGYTF. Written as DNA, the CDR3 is TGTGCCAGCAGTCACGCTTTGACAGGGGGCGACTATGGCTACACCTTC.

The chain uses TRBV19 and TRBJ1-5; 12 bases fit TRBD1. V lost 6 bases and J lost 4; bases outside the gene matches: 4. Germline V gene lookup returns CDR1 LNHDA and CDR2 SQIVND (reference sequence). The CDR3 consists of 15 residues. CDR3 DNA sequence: TGTGCCAGTAGCCGGGACAGGGGGCCAAATCAGCCCCAGCATTTT. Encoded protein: CASSRDRGPNQPQHF.

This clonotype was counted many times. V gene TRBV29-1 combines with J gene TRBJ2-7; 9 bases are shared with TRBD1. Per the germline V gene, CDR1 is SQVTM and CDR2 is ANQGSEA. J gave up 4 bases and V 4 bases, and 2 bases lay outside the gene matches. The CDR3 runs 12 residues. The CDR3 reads CSVGTGAYEQYF. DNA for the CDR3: TGCAGCGTTGGGACAGGGGCGTACGAGCAGTACTTC.

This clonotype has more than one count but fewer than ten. Here the CDR3 DNA reads TGTGCCAGCACCTTCCGGAGTCCGAGCACCGGGGAGCTGTTTTTT. It specifies CASTFRSPSTGELFF. The chain recombines TRBV12-3 or TRBV12-4 with TRBJ2-2; D ambiguous. The CDR3 spans 15 residues. V lost 7 bases and J lost 4, with 16 bases in between.

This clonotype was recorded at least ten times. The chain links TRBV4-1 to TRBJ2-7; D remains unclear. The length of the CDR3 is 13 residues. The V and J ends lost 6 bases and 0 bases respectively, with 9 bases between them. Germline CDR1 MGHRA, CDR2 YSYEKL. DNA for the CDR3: TGCGCCAGCAGACGACCGGACTCCTACGAGCAGTACTTC. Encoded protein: CASRRPDSYEQYF.

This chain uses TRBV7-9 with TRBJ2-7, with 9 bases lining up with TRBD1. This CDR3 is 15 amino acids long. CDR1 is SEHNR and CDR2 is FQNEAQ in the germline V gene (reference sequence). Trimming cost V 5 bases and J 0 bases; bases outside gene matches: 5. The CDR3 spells CASSDPGQGSYEQYF. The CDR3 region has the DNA TGTGCCAGCAGCGATCCGGGACAGGGCTCCTACGAGCAGTACTTC.

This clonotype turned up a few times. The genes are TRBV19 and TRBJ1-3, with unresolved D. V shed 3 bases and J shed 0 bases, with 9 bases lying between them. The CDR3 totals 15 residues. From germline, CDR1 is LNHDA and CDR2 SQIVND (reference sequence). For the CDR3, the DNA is TGTGCCAGTAGTATTTCAGGAGCCTCTGGAAACACCATATATTTT. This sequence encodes CASSISGASGNTIYF.

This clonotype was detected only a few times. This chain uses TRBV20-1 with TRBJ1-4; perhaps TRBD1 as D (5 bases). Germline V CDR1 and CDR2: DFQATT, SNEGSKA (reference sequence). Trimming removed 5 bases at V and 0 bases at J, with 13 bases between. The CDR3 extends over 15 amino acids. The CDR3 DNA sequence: TGCAGTGCTCCCGACGCGACAGCAACTAATGAAAAACTGTTTTTT. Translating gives CSAPDATATNEKLFF.

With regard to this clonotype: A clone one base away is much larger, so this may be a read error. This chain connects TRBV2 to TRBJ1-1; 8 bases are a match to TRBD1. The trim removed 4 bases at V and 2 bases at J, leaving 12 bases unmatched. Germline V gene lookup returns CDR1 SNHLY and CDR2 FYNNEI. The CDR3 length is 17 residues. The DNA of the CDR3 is TGTGCCAGCAGTGGAGCCCTAGGACAGGGCGTTAACACTGAAGCTTTCTTT. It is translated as CASSGALGQGVNTEAFF.